The 29 T cell receptor beta chains listed next were all sequenced from one sample in a study of blood T cell repertoires in COVID-19. This table comes from immunoSEQ multiplex PCR, and its TCRdb copy is limited to in-frame clones, with some not included. The table has 300,000 to 450,000 clones, about 87% seen once. The sample taken for sequencing was peripheral blood. Every receptor here comes from a woman aged 60-70 years with COVID-19, enrolled during active disease.

The chain links TRBV24-1 to TRBJ2-1, with a weak D call TRBD1 (6 bases). Trimming took off 4 bases at V and 4 bases at J, with 16 bases between the two ends. Germline values: CDR1 KGHDR, CDR2 SFDVKD. The CDR3 sequence is 16 residues long. The CDR3 DNA reads TGTGCCACCAGTGACCCTGGACAGAACCCTTACAATGAGCAGTTCTTC. Its protein product is CATSDPGQNPYNEQFF.

The J gene is TRBJ2-3, the V gene TRBV19; TRBD2 might be the D (6 bases). Germline assignment: CDR1 LNHDA and CDR2 SQIVND (reference sequence). This CDR3 region has 16 residues. The V gene lost 1 base and the J gene lost 0 bases, with 11 bases spanning the gap. CDR3 amino acids: CASSIGGDGSTDTQYF. The CDR3 DNA reads TGTGCCAGTAGTATAGGGGGGGACGGAAGCACAGATACGCAGTATTTT.

V is TRBV5-1 and J is TRBJ2-3, with 15 positions matching TRBD2. This CDR3 is 16 amino acids long. V shed 4 bases, J shed 4 bases, and the junction held 4 bases outside the gene matches. Germline lookup yields CDR1 SGHRS and CDR2 YFSETQ. The CDR3 region has the DNA TGCGCCAGCAGCACGGGACTAGCGGGGGGAGCAGATACGCAGTATTTT. Residues: CASSTGLAGGADTQYF. Filled out from reference TRBV5-1 and TRBJ2-3, the complete variable domain reads KAGVTQTPRYLIKTRGQQVTLSCSPISGHRSVSWYQQTPGQGLQFLFEYFSETQRNKGNFPGRFSGRQFSNSRSEMNVSTLELGDSALYLCASSTGLAGGADTQYFGPGTRLTVL.

This clone was observed a few times. The J gene is TRBJ1-1, the V gene TRBV13, with TRBD1 as a possible D gene (5 bases). Germline-derived CDR1 and CDR2 are PRHDT and FYEKMQ (reference sequence). The CDR3 has 14 amino acids. Trimming removed 8 bases at V and 5 bases at J, with 18 bases between. The CDR3 region has the DNA TGTGCCAGCGCTCGGGACCCCGGGGGTACTGAAGCTTTCTTT. Protein: CASARDPGGTEAFF.

The rearrangement uses TRBV7-2 and TRBJ2-3; 7 bases map to TRBD2. CDR3 length: 16 amino acids. V shed 5 bases, J shed 0 bases, and the junction held 8 bases outside the gene matches. Germline CDR1 and CDR2: SGHTA and FQGNSA. In DNA, the CDR3 is TGTGCCAGCAGCCCGAGCGGGGCTTTTAGCACAGATACGCAGTATTTT. It is translated as CASSPSGAFSTDTQYF.

The chain has TRBV3-1 (or the pseudogene TRBV3-2) and TRBJ2-7; the D is unclear. This CDR3 is built from 12 residues. Trimming cost V 3 bases and J 4 bases, with 7 bases left between them. CDR1 is LGHDT, CDR2 YNNKEL, per germline (reference sequence). The CDR3, as DNA: TGTGCCAGCAGCCAGGCGGATTACGAGCAGTACTTC. It codes for CASSQADYEQYF.

The chain links TRBV5-1 to TRBJ2-7; TRBD1 aligns across 7 bases. The CDR3 extends over 14 amino acids. The V segment lost 5 bases and the J segment 5 bases; nucleotides outside the gene matches: 10. In germline, CDR1 is SGHRS, CDR2 YFSETQ. The CDR3 sequence: CASSSQGLIHEQYF. The CDR3 nucleotides read TGCGCCAGCAGTTCACAGGGGTTAATCCACGAGCAGTACTTC. Supplemented by reference TRBV5-1 and TRBJ2-7, the full variable domain reads KAGVTQTPRYLIKTRGQQVTLSCSPISGHRSVSWYQQTPGQGLQFLFEYFSETQRNKGNFPGRFSGRQFSNSRSEMNVSTLELGDSALYLCASSSQGLIHEQYFGPGTRLTVT.

The V call is TRBV13, the J call TRBJ2-7; D possibly corresponds to TRBD2 (6 bases). V shed 4 bases and J shed 5 bases, with 30 bases lying between them. There are 19 residues in the CDR3. Germline CDR1 is PRHDT and CDR2 is FYEKMQ (reference sequence). CDR3 nucleotides: TGTGCCAGCAGCTCCGCCGGCGGGGTAAGGTGGGGCCGGGCCAACGAGCAGTACTTC. Amino acids: CASSSAGGVRWGRANEQYF.

The genes are TRBV19 and TRBJ2-1, with 14 bases aligning to TRBD2. The CDR3 sequence is 18 residues long. V lost 7 bases to trimming and J lost 0 bases; unmatched junction nucleotides: 8. The germline gives CDR1 LNHDA, CDR2 SQIVND (reference sequence). CDR3 bases: TGTGCCAGTAAACTCGGGACTAGCGGGAGCAGCTCCTACAATGAGCAGTTCTTC. Translating gives CASKLGTSGSSSYNEQFF. Looking up the rest from reference TRBV19 and TRBJ2-1 gives the full variable domain: DGGITQSPKYLFRKEGQNVTLSCEQNLNHDAMYWYRQDPGQGLRLIYYSQIVNDFQKGDIAEGYSVSREKKESFPLTVTSAQKNPTAFYLCASKLGTSGSSSYNEQFFGPGTRLTVL.

This clone was observed a few times. The chain employs TRBV2 and TRBJ1-1; D is unresolved. The CDR3 totals 13 residues. The V and J ends lost 2 bases and 7 bases respectively, with 11 bases between them. Germline CDR1 reads SNHLY; CDR2 reads FYNNEI. The CDR3 coding sequence is TGTGCCAGCAGTGAATACCCCGAGGGTGAAGCTTTCTTT. This gives the protein CASSEYPEGEAFF.

The CDR3 bases are TGTGCCAGCAGTTTTGGCAGGGGGTACGAGCAGTACTTC. Amino acids: CASSFGRGYEQYF. The chain combines TRBV27 with TRBJ2-7; 7 bases map to TRBD1. After removal of 3 bases from V and 4 bases from J, the junction contained 3 bases not matched to a gene. This CDR3 has 13 amino acids. Germline CDR1 MNHEY, CDR2 SMNVEV (reference sequence).

The chain couples TRBV5-4 to TRBJ1-6; 7 bases are shared with TRBD1. From germline, CDR1 is SGHNT and CDR2 YYREEE (reference sequence). Trimming took 4 bases from V and 10 from J; bases not matched to a gene: 8. The CDR3 loop spans 14 amino acids. The CDR3 sequence is CASSQNRGGSPLHF. Here the CDR3 DNA reads TGTGCCAGCAGCCAGAACAGGGGAGGATCACCCCTCCACTTT.

The chain recombines TRBV19 with TRBJ1-2; 11 bases agree with TRBD1. The germline V gene encodes CDR1 LNHDA and CDR2 SQIVND (reference sequence). The CDR3 consists of 16 residues. The V gene end was trimmed by 8 bases and the J gene end by 4 bases; junction bases not matched to a gene: 12. The CDR3 here is CASHPPGTGGVYGYTF. CDR3 nucleotides: TGTGCCAGTCACCCCCCCGGGACAGGGGGTGTCTATGGCTACACCTTC.

In this sample, this clone turned up once. The CDR3 loop is CASSYGGGATGELFF. CDR3 DNA: TGTGCCAGCAGTTACGGCGGCGGGGCCACCGGGGAGCTGTTTTTT. V is TRBV6-6 and J is TRBJ2-2, with D tentatively TRBD2 (6 bases). CDR1 is MNHNY and CDR2 is SVGAGI in the germline V gene (reference sequence). CDR3 length: 15 residues. The V end was cut by 2 bases, the J end by 4 bases, with 11 bases between.

V gene TRBV5-5 combines with J gene TRBJ1-6; D not resolved. This CDR3 has 15 amino acids. In germline, CDR1 is SGHKS, CDR2 YYEKEE (reference sequence). V was shortened by 5 bases and J by 9 bases, with 18 bases between the two germline ends. CDR3 protein: CASRNRLGLSSPLHF. The DNA for the CDR3 is TGTGCCAGCAGGAACCGCCTCGGGTTGAGTTCACCCCTCCACTTT.

The V call is TRBV7-2, the J call TRBJ2-5; 12 nucleotides align to TRBD2. The CDR3 totals 17 residues. CDR1 is SGHTA, CDR2 FQGNSA, per germline. V lost 5 bases to trimming and J lost 10 bases; unmatched junction nucleotides: 17. This CDR3 reads CASSASLLAGGLMVQYF. CDR3 sequence (DNA): TGTGCCAGCAGCGCCAGCCTGCTAGCGGGGGGGCTGATGGTCCAGTACTTC.

The rearrangement links TRBV7-9 to TRBJ2-7, with D tentatively TRBD1 (5 bases). The CDR3 is made up of 14 amino acids. V was trimmed by 4 bases and J by 0 bases, leaving 10 bases between them. Germline V CDR1 and CDR2: SEHNR, FQNEAQ (reference sequence). CDR3: CASSSDIFSYEQYF. The CDR3 DNA is TGTGCCAGCAGCTCGGACATTTTCTCCTACGAGCAGTACTTC.

V and J are TRBV5-1 and TRBJ2-5; TRBD1 agrees at 8 bases. This CDR3 contains 15 residues. In germline, CDR1 is SGHRS, CDR2 YFSETQ. V shed 2 bases and J 4 bases; nucleotides not matched to a gene: 7. CDR3 residues: CASSFGQGARETQYF. Here the CDR3 DNA reads TGCGCCAGCAGCTTCGGGCAGGGGGCGCGAGAGACCCAGTACTTC.

This chain uses TRBV11-2 with TRBJ2-7; TRBD1 matches at 10 bases. In germline, CDR1 is SGHAT, CDR2 FQNNGV. V was clipped by 0 bases and J by 5 bases; unmatched bases: 1. The CDR3 spans 14 residues. The CDR3 protein is CASSLDGTGDEQYF. The CDR3 nucleotides read TGTGCCAGCAGCTTAGACGGGACAGGGGACGAGCAGTACTTC. Complete variable domain (other parts from reference TRBV11-2 and TRBJ2-7): EAGVAQSPRYKIIEKRQSVAFWCNPISGHATLYWYQQILGQGPKLLIQFQNNGVVDDSQLPKDRFSAERLKGVDSTLKIQPAKLEDSAVYLCASSLDGTGDEQYFGPGTRLTVT.

J is TRBJ2-2 and V is TRBV14, with D maybe TRBD1 (5 bases). The CDR3 is made up of 16 amino acids. Germline V CDR1 and CDR2: SGHDN, FVKESK. V lost 0 bases and J 6 bases, leaving 14 bases between the germline ends. The CDR3 is CASSQEPRAAAGELFF. DNA of the CDR3: TGTGCCAGCAGCCAAGAACCCAGGGCCGCGGCCGGGGAGCTGTTTTTT.

The chain carries TRBV4-2 and TRBJ2-2; 8 nucleotides match TRBD1. Per the germline V gene, CDR1 is LGHNA and CDR2 is YNFKEQ. The V and J ends lost 7 bases and 4 bases, in that order; junction bases with no gene match: 11. This CDR3 region has 16 residues. The CDR3 region has the DNA TGTGCCAGCAAGCAGGAGCAGGGGGCTGGCACCGGGGAGCTGTTTTTT. It encodes CASKQEQGAGTGELFF.

The chain links TRBV7-9 to TRBJ1-2; D is perhaps TRBD1 (5 bases). The CDR3 is 16 residues long. CDR1 and CDR2 (germline): SEHNR, FQNEAQ (reference sequence). Trimming cost V 1 base and J 5 bases, with 17 bases left between them. CDR3 DNA: TGTGCCAGCAGCTTAGTACAGTTAGACAGAAGATATGGCTACACCTTC. Protein sequence: CASSLVQLDRRYGYTF.

The chain combines TRBV5-5 with TRBJ2-3; D is possibly TRBD1 (5 bases). V lost 5 bases to trimming and J lost 8 bases, with 15 bases between them. The CDR3 contains 13 residues. CDR1 is SGHKS, CDR2 YYEKEE, per germline (reference sequence). The CDR3 protein is CASRQQGTVTQYF. The DNA of the CDR3 is TGTGCCAGCAGACAGCAGGGAACGGTTACGCAGTATTTT.

The chain recombines TRBV4-1 with TRBJ1-1, with D uncertain. Germline V CDR1 and CDR2: MGHRA, YSYEKL. The CDR3 runs 13 residues. Trimming removed 5 bases from V and 1 base from J, with 8 bases in between. CDR3 protein: CASSGRRNTEAFF. In DNA form, the CDR3 reads TGCGCCAGCAGCGGTCGGAGGAACACTGAAGCTTTCTTT.

The gene calls are TRBV29-1 and TRBJ1-1; weak D call: TRBD1 (5 bases). The CDR3 extends over 11 amino acids. V was shortened by 3 bases and J by 7 bases, with 9 bases between the two germline ends. Germline V CDR1 and CDR2: SQVTM, ANQGSEA. The CDR3 loop reads CSVDWQGEAFF. The DNA for the CDR3 is TGCAGCGTTGATTGGCAGGGTGAAGCTTTCTTT. Drawing the rest from reference TRBV29-1 and TRBJ1-1, the complete variable domain is SAVISQKPSRDICQRGTSLTIQCQVDSQVTMMFWYRQQPGQSLTLIATANQGSEATYESGFVIDKFPISRPNLTFSTLTVSNMSPEDSSIYLCSVDWQGEAFFGQGTRLTVV.

V and J are TRBV7-3 and TRBJ1-1; D perhaps matches TRBD1 (5 bases). Looked up from germline, CDR1 is SGHTA and CDR2 is FQGTGA. The CDR3 consists of 15 residues. Trimming cost V 5 bases and J 1 base, with 14 bases left between them. The CDR3 region has the DNA TGTGCCAGCAGCCCCAGAACCGGACAGAACACTGAAGCTTTCTTT. It yields the protein CASSPRTGQNTEAFF.

The rearrangement joins TRBV18 to TRBJ2-7, with a weak D call TRBD1 (6 bases). The CDR3 covers 13 residues. The germline V gene has CDR1 KGHSH and CDR2 LQKENI. Trimming removed 4 bases at V and 4 bases at J, with 11 bases between. The CDR3 DNA follows: TGTGCCAGCTCACTGCCGGGGACATACGAGCAGTACTTC. It encodes CASSLPGTYEQYF. Looking up the rest from reference TRBV18 and TRBJ2-7 gives the full variable domain: NAGVMQNPRHLVRRRGQEARLRCSPMKGHSHVYWYRQLPEEGLKFMVYLQKENIIDESGMPKERFSAEFPKEGPSILRIQQVVRGDSAAYFCASSLPGTYEQYFGPGTRLTVT.

The chain has TRBV6-6 and TRBJ1-1; TRBD1 matches at 7 bases. Germline V gives CDR1 MNHNY, CDR2 SVGAGI (reference sequence). The CDR3 runs 14 residues. J gave up 0 bases and V 6 bases, and 4 bases lay outside the gene matches. CDR3 bases: TGTGCCAGCAGAGGGACAGAGATGAACACTGAAGCTTTCTTT. It translates to CASRGTEMNTEAFF.

This chain connects TRBV19 to TRBJ1-6; D is unresolved. Germline values: CDR1 LNHDA, CDR2 SQIVND (reference sequence). Trimming pared 5 bases from V and 7 bases from J, leaving 15 bases between. The CDR3 covers 15 residues. The CDR3 region has the DNA TGTGCCAGTAGTCCCCCCCGGAGAGAGAATTCACCCCTCCACTTT. Its protein is CASSPPRRENSPLHF.